The present TCR beta chain was sequenced within a study of T cells in Graves' hyperthyroidism and ophthalmopathy. The table lists this clonotype with many counts. The antigen remains undetermined. Overall study results and limits: Most thyroid clonotypes with frequency above 0.001 were detected in blood.

Trimming took 4 bases from V and 6 from J; bases not matched to a gene: 9. The CDR3 loop spans 15 amino acids. Germline V CDR1 and CDR2: GTSNPN, SVGIG (reference sequence). Amplification of TCR beta CDR3 regions used RNA as the template. The HTBI primer set served for first-round RT-PCR of the TCR CDR3. MiXCR, applied by TCRdb to the multiplex PCR reads, yields one record per CDR3 protein. The sample consists of nearly 600,000 distinct CDR3 sequences, around 14% of them appearing once. The rearrangement links TRBV30 to TRBJ1-4, with TRBD1 matching 9 bases. The clonotype comes from a woman under 30 with Graves' ophthalmopathy. The sequenced sample consisted of blood. The CDR3 DNA reads TGTGCCTGGACGGGGGCCGGGACAGGGTATGAAAAACTGTTTTTT. Its translation: CAWTGAGTGYEKLFF.